This entry lists 13 T cell receptor beta chains sequenced from one sample in a study of T cell responses to AZD1222 COVID-19 vaccine. Sequenced by immunoSEQ multiplex PCR; TCRdb stores in-frame clones only, minus some. The table records 140,000 to 150,000 clones, roughly 89% of them present only once. The sample in question was peripheral blood, obtained 28 days after the second dose of the MenACWY control vaccine. The receptors here all came from an adult who received the MenACWY meningococcal vaccine as a control.

The V gene is TRBV5-1, the J gene TRBJ2-3; D is uncertain. Trimming shortened V by 6 bases and J by 0 bases, and 11 bases separated the two germline ends. This CDR3 spans 14 amino acids. Per the germline V gene, CDR1 is SGHRS and CDR2 is YFSETQ. The CDR3 DNA sequence: TGCGCCAGCACCCCTACAAAAAGCACAGATACGCAGTATTTT. Translation: CASTPTKSTDTQYF.

The rearrangement links TRBV19 to TRBJ2-1; 10 bases fit TRBD2. V lost 6 bases to trimming and J lost 8 bases; unmatched junction nucleotides: 7. The germline CDR1 and CDR2 sequences are LNHDA and SQIVND (reference sequence). The CDR3 is 14 amino acids. CDR3 protein: CASSLLAGQDEQFF. The DNA for the CDR3 is TGTGCCAGTAGCCTACTAGCGGGACAAGATGAGCAGTTCTTC.

The J gene is TRBJ1-3, the V gene TRBV7-2; D uncertain. Trimming cost V 2 bases and J 4 bases, with 12 bases left between them. Germline V gene data show CDR1 as SGHTA and CDR2 as FQGNSA. The CDR3 runs 15 residues. CDR3 residues: CASSLMGWGGNTIYF. In DNA, the CDR3 is TGTGCCAGCAGCTTAATGGGGTGGGGAGGAAACACCATATATTTT.

V is TRBV10-3 and J is TRBJ1-4, with 8 positions matching TRBD1. Trimming removed 3 bases from V and 4 bases from J; junction bases left unmatched: 4. The CDR3 is made up of 15 amino acids. CDR1 and CDR2 from the germline V gene are ENHRY and SYGVKD. Here the CDR3 reads CAISDWTGHNEKLFF. CDR3 sequence (DNA): TGTGCCATCAGTGATTGGACAGGGCATAATGAAAAACTGTTTTTT.

The chain is built from TRBV10-3 and TRBJ1-2; maybe TRBD1 (6 bases). The CDR3 loop spans 14 amino acids. Germline V lookup: CDR1 ENHRY, CDR2 SYGVKD. V lost 7 bases to trimming and J lost 0 bases, with 12 bases between them. This chain's CDR3 is CAITADSSNYGYTF. Written as DNA, the CDR3 is TGTGCCATCACCGCGGACAGCTCTAACTATGGCTACACCTTC.

This chain uses TRBV7-2 with TRBJ1-2, with TRBD1 identical over 9 bases. Germline V gives CDR1 SGHTA, CDR2 FQGNSA. V lost 5 bases to trimming and J lost 8 bases; unmatched junction nucleotides: 12. This CDR3 comprises 15 residues. CDR3 sequence reads: CASSISTGGVKGYTF. CDR3 DNA sequence: TGTGCCAGCAGCATCTCGACAGGGGGGGTTAAGGGCTACACCTTC.

The V call is TRBV27, the J call TRBJ2-7; D is undetermined. The V end lost 7 bases, the J end lost 2 bases, and 15 bases lay between the germline ends. The CDR3 covers 14 residues. Germline-derived CDR1 and CDR2 are MNHEY and SMNVEV (reference sequence). The chain's CDR3 is CASKATQFTYEQYF. For the CDR3, the DNA is TGTGCCAGCAAGGCTACGCAGTTTACCTACGAGCAGTACTTC.

The chain links TRBV18 to TRBJ2-1; TRBD1 is a possible D gene (6 bases). CDR1 KGHSH and CDR2 LQKENI come from the germline V gene. The germline V and J ends were trimmed by 1 base and 3 bases, with 10 bases remaining between them. CDR3 size: 15 residues. Here the CDR3 reads CASSPQGHFYNEQFF. CDR3 bases: TGTGCCAGCTCACCACAGGGACACTTCTACAATGAGCAGTTCTTC.

V is TRBV28 and J is TRBJ2-7; TRBD2 matches 9 bases. Germline V gene sequence: CDR1 MDHEN, CDR2 SYDVKM. The CDR3 has 18 residues. The junction had 13 bases not matched to a gene; V was cut back by 4 bases and J by 0 bases. The CDR3 region has the DNA TGTGCCAGCAGTTGGGGCGCTAGCGGGGACCATAGCTCCTACGAGCAGTACTTC. This sequence encodes CASSWGASGDHSSYEQYF.

This chain uses TRBV6-6 with TRBJ2-3, with TRBD2 identical over 8 bases. The CDR3 is 15 residues long. Germline V gene lookup returns CDR1 MNHNY and CDR2 SVGAGI (reference sequence). With 3 bases clipped from V and 6 bases from J, the junction kept 8 bases outside the gene matches. CDR3 in amino acids: CASSYRRTSSDTQYF. The CDR3 coding sequence is TGTGCCAGCAGTTATAGACGGACTAGCAGCGATACGCAGTATTTT.

The genes are TRBV19 and TRBJ1-2; tentative D call: TRBD1 (6 bases). CDR1 LNHDA and CDR2 SQIVND come from the germline V gene (reference sequence). The CDR3 contains 15 residues. Deletions cut 1 base from V and 8 bases from J, with 17 bases between. The CDR3 region is CASSIAQAGARGYTF. For the CDR3, the DNA is TGTGCCAGTAGTATAGCCCAGGCAGGGGCTAGGGGCTACACCTTC.

The rearrangement links TRBV7-2 to TRBJ2-5, with a weak D call TRBD2 (5 bases). V was clipped by 1 base and J by 5 bases, with 26 bases between them. The CDR3 runs to 19 residues. In germline, CDR1 is SGHTA, CDR2 FQGNSA. The CDR3 loop is CASSLVNGETVKDMETQYF. In nucleotides, the CDR3 is TGTGCCAGCAGCTTAGTTAACGGGGAAACGGTAAAGGATATGGAGACCCAGTACTTC.

As regards this clone: Within the sample, other DNA sequences also encode this same CDR3. The chain has TRBV9 and TRBJ2-1; D gene ambiguous. Per the germline V gene, CDR1 is SGDLS and CDR2 is YYNGEE. Trimming shortened V by 0 bases and J by 6 bases, and 1 base separated the two germline ends. CDR3 length: 11 residues. The CDR3 here is CASSVANEQFF. The CDR3 nucleotides are TGTGCCAGCAGCGTAGCCAATGAGCAGTTCTTC.